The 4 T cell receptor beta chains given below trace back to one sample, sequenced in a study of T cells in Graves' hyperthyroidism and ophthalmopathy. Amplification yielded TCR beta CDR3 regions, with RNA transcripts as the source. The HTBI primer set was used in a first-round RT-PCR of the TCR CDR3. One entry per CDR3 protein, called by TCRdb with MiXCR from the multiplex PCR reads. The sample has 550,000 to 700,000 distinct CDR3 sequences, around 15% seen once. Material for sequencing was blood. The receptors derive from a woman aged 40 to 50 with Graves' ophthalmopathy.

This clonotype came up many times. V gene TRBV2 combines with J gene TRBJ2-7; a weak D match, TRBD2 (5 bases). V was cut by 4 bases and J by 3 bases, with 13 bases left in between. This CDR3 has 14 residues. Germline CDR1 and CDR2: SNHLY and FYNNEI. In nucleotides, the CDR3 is TGTGCCAGCAGTGCCACAGAGGGATACTACGAGCAGTACTTC. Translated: CASSATEGYYEQYF.

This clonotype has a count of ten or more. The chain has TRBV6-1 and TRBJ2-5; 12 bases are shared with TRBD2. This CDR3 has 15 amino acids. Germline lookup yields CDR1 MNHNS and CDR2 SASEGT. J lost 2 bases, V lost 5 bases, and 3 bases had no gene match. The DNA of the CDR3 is TGTGCCAGCAGTCAGACTAGCGGGGGTCAAGAGACCCAGTACTTC. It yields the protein CASSQTSGGQETQYF.

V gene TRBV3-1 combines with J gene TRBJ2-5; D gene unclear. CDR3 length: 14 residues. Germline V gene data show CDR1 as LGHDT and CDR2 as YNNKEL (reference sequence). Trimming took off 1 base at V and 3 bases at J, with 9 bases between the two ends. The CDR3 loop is CASSQVRAEETQYF. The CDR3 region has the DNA TGTGCCAGCAGCCAAGTAAGAGCAGAAGAGACCCAGTACTTC.

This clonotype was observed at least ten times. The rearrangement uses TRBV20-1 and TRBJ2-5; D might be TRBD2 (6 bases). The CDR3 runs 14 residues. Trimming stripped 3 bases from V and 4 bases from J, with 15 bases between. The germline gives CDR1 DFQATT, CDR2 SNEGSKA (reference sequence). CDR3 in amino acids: CSARGGALVETQYF. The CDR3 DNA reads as TGCAGTGCTAGGGGGGGAGCGCTCGTAGAGACCCAGTACTTC.